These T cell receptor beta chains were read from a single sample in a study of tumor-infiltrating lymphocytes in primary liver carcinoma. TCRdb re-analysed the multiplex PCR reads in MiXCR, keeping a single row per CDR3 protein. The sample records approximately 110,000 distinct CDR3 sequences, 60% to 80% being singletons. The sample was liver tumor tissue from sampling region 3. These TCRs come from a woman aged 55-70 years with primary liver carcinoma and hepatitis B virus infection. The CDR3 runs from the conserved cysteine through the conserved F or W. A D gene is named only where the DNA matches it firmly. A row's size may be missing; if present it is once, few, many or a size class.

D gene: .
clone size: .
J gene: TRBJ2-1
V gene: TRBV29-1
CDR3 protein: CSVDRYNEQFF
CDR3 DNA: TGCAGCGTTGACCGGTACAATGAGCAGTTCTTC

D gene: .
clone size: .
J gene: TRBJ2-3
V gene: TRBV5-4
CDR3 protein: CASNQGQTNTDTQYF
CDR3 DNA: TGTGCCAGCAACCAAGGACAGACTAACACAGATACGCAGTATTTT

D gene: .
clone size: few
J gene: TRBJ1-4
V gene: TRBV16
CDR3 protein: CASSRSTNEKLFF
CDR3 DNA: TGTGCCAGCAGCCGGTCAACTAATGAAAAACTGTTTTTT

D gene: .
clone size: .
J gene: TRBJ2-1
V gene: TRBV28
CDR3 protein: CASSLSWGEQFF
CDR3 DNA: TGTGCCAGCAGTTTATCGTGGGGTGAGCAGTTCTTC

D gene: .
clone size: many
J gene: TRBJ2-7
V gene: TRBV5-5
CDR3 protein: CASSLIRGPYEQYF
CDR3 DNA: TGTGCCAGCAGCTTGATAAGGGGTCCCTACGAGCAGTACTTC

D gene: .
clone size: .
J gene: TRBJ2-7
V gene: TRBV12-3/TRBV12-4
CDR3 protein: CASSPGLEPYF
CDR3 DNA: TGTGCCAGCAGCCCCGGGCTTGAGCCGTACTTC

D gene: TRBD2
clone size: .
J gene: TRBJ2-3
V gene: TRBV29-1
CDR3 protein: CSVSGRGIADTQCF
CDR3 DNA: TGCAGCGTGTCGGGGCGGGGGATCGCAGATACGCAGTGTTTT

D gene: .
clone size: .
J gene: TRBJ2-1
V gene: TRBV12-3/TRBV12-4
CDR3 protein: CASSSLNEQSF
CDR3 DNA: TGTGCCAGCAGCTCTTTGAATGAGCAGTCCTTC

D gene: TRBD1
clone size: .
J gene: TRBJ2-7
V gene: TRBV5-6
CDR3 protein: CASSLVIWDSIYEQYF
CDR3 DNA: TGTGCCAGCAGCTTGGTTATCTGGGACAGCATCTACGAGCAGTACTTC

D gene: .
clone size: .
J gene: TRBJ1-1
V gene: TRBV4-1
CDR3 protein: CASSHDGSGTRNTEAFF
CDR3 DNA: TGCGCCAGTAGCCATGATGGGTCGGGGACACGGAACACTGAAGCTTTCTTT

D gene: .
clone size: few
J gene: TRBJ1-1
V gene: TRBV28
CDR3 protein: CASSLGRAGGSGHTEAFF
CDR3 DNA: TGTGCCAGCAGTTTAGGACGCGCCGGGGGAAGTGGGCACACTGAAGCTTTCTTT

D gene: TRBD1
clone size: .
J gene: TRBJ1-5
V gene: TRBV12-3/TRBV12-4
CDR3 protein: CASKVDGSRTGGNQLQHF
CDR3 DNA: TGTGCCAGCAAGGTTGATGGCTCTCGGACAGGGGGAAATCAGCTCCAGCATTTT

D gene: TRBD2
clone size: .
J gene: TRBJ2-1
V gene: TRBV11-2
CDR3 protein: CASSSAGERDSNEQFF
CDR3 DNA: TGTGCCAGCAGCTCAGCTGGGGAGCGGGATAGCAATGAGCAGTTCTTC

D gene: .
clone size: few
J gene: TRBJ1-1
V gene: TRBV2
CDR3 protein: CANNGGRNTEAFF
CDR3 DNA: TGTGCCAACAATGGAGGAAGGAACACTGAAGCTTTCTTT

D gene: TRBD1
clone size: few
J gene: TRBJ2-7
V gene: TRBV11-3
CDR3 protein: CASSVGQSYEQYF
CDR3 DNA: TGTGCCAGCAGCGTGGGACAGTCCTACGAGCAGTACTTC

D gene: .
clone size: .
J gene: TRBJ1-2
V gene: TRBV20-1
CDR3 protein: CSTRIAGRGYTF
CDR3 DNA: TGCAGTACTAGGATAGCAGGAAGGGGCTACACCTTC

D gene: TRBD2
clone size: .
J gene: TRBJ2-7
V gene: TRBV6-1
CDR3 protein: CASSESVGTSNEHYF
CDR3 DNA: TGTGCCAGCAGTGAATCAGTCGGGACTAGCAACGAGCACTACTTC

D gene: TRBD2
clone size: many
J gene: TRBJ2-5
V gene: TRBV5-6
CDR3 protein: CASSHLAEQETQYF
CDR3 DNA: TGTGCCAGCAGCCATCTAGCGGAGCAAGAGACCCAGTACTTC

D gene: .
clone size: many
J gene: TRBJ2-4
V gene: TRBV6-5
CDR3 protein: CASREGRAKNIQYF
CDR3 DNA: TGTGCCAGCAGAGAAGGGAGGGCCAAAAACATTCAGTACTTC

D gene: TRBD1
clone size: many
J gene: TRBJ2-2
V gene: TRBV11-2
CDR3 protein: CASSRATGGNTGELFF
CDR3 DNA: TGTGCCAGCAGCCGAGCAACAGGGGGCAATACCGGGGAGCTGTTTTTT

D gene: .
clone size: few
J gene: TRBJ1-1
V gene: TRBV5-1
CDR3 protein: CASSLGVDLMNTEAFF
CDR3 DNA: TGCGCCAGCAGCTTGGGAGTTGACCTTATGAACACTGAAGCTTTCTTT

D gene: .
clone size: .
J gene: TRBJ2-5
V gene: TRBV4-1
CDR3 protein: CASSHTLRGAQENQYF
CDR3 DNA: TGCGCCAGCAGCCACACACTCAGGGGGGCGCAGGAGAACCAGTACTTC

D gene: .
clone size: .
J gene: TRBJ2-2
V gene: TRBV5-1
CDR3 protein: CASSLGQGVNTGKLFF
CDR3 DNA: TGCGCCAGCAGCTTGGGGCAGGGAGTGAACACCGGGAAGCTGTTTTTT

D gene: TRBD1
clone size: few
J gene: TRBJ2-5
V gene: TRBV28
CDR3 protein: CASSSSGQGKETQYF
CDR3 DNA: TGTGCCAGCAGCTCCAGCGGACAGGGAAAAGAGACCCAGTACTTC

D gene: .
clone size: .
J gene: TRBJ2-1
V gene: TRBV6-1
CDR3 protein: CASTGWASGAYNERFF
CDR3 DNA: .

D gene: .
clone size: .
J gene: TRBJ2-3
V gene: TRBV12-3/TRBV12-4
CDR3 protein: CVSGLEEDTQYF
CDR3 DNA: TGTGTCAGCGGTTTGGAGGAAGATACGCAGTATTTT

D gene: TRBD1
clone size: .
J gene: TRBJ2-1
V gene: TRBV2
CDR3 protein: CASTVGQGARNEQFF
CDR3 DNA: TGTGCCAGCACCGTCGGACAGGGGGCGCGGAATGAGCAGTTCTTC

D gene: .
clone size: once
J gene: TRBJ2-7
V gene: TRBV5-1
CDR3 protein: CASSLPGRVQFSYEQYF
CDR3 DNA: TGCGCCAGCAGCCTCCCGGGCAGGGTGCAGTTCTCCTACGAGCAGTACTTC

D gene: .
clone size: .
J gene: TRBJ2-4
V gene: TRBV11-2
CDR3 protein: CTSSAGVNINIQYF
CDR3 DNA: TGTACCAGCAGCGCCGGAGTTAACATAAACATTCAGTACTTC

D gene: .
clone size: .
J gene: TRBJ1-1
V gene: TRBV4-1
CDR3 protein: CTSSQDRLGAFAGHTEAFF
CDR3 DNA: TGCACCAGCAGCCAAGATAGACTGGGGGCCTTCGCGGGCCACACTGAAGCTTTCTTT

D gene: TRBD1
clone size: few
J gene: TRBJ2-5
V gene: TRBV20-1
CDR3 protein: CSAGPSGTAETQYF
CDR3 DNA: TGCAGTGCTGGCCCTTCCGGGACAGCTGAGACCCAGTACTTC

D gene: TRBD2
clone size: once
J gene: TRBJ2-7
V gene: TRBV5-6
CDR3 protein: CAGSSSGRHKQYF
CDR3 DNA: TGTGCCGGCAGTTCCAGCGGGAGACACAAGCAGTACTTC

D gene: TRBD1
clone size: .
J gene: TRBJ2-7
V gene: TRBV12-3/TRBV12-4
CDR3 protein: CASSLGQGDLYKKYF
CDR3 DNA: TGTGCCAGCAGTTTAGGGCAGGGGGATTTATACAAGAAGTACTTC

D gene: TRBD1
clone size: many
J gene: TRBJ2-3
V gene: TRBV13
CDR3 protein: CASSHRGNTQYF
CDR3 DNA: TGTGCCAGCAGCCACAGGGGGAATACGCAGTATTTT

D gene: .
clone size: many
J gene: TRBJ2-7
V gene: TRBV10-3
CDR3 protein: CATTDTQGGEQYF
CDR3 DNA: TGTGCCACCACGGACACCCAGGGGGGCGAGCAGTACTTC

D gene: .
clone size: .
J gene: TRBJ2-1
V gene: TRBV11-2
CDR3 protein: CASSLVGGACNEQFF
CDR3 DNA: TGTGCCAGCAGCTTAGTCGGTGGCGCCTGCAATGAGCAGTTCTTC

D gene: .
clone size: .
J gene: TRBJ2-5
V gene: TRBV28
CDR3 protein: CANSPRPLETQYF
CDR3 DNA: TGTGCCAACAGCCCGCGCCCCCTAGAGACCCAGTACTTC